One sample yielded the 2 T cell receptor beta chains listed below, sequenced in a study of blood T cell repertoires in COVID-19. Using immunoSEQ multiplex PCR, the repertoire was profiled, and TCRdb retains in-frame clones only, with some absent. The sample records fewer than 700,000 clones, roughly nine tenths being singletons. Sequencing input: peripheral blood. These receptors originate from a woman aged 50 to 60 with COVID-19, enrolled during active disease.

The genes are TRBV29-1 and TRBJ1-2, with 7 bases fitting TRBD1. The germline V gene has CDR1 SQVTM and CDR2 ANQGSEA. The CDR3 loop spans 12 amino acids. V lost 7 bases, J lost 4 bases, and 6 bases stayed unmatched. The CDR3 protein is CSADRAIYGYTF. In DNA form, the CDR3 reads TGCAGCGCCGACAGGGCCATCTATGGCTACACCTTC.

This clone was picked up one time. The CDR3 sequence: CASSGSTGSGNQPQHF. The CDR3 region has the DNA TGTGCCAGCAGTGGATCGACAGGGTCGGGCAATCAGCCCCAGCATTTT. V gene TRBV6-1 combines with J gene TRBJ1-5; 7 nucleotides agree with TRBD1. V dropped 4 bases and J dropped 2; count of bases not matched to a gene: 8. This CDR3 comprises 16 residues. Germline CDR1 reads MNHNS; CDR2 reads SASEGT.